This TCR beta chain emerged from a study of cytomegalovirus exposure and HLA in healthy donors. Germline CDR1 is MNHEY and CDR2 is SVGAGI. The junction had 6 bases not matched to a gene; V was cut back by 0 bases and J by 7 bases. The CDR3 covers 15 residues. The PCR made use of 60 Vbeta and 13 Jbeta primers. Some clones are missing from TCRdb's copy, which holds only in-frame ones; the method was immunoSEQ multiplex PCR. Of roughly 100,000 clones in the sample, about 77% were seen once. The chain uses TRBV6-5 and TRBJ1-2; 9 bases map to TRBD1. Sequencing was carried out using PBMCs. The TCR comes from a woman in her thirties or forties in good health and CMV-seronegative. In DNA, the CDR3 is TGTGCCAGCAGTTACTCGCGGGGGACAGGGACTGGCTACACCTTC. It specifies CASSYSRGTGTGYTF.